The 6 T cell receptor beta chains below come from one sample, sequenced in a study of T-cell reconstitution after alpha-beta-depleted transplantation in children. The authors prepared the TCRbeta library with unique molecular identifiers. TCRdb re-called the PCR reads with MiXCR, one entry per CDR3 protein. Among 200,000 to 250,000 distinct CDR3 sequences, around 8.4% were seen once, and the ten largest hold roughly a third. This specimen consisted of PBMCs, mostly from graft donor cells, obtained 360 days after TCRalphabeta/CD19-depleted stem cell transplant. The source of these receptors is a male patient under 10 years old who had a stem cell transplant for acute myeloid leukemia, so the T cells may come from the graft donor.

This clonotype was recorded a few times. V gene TRBV6-2 or TRBV6-3 combines with J gene TRBJ2-7; 8 bases are a match to TRBD2. Per germline, CDR1 MNHEY and CDR2 SVGEGT. V trimming: 0 bases; J trimming: 3 bases; junction bases outside the gene matches: 7. CDR3 length equals 16 residues. CDR3: CASSYSIDSGIYEQYF. The CDR3 DNA sequence: TGTGCCAGCAGTTACTCGATCGATAGCGGGATCTACGAGCAGTACTTC.

This clonotype was detected only a few times. The chain has TRBV6-1 and TRBJ2-7; TRBD1 is a possible D gene (5 bases). The CDR3 runs 14 residues. V was shortened by 4 bases and J by 7 bases, with 17 bases between the two germline ends. Germline CDR1 is MNHNS and CDR2 is SASEGT. CDR3: CASSVAGKNREQYV. In nucleotides, the CDR3 is TGTGCCAGCAGTGTGGCAGGGAAGAATAGGGAGCAGTACGTC.

The V call is TRBV11-2, the J call TRBJ2-2; D is unresolved. Trimming removed 5 bases at V and 6 bases at J, with 16 bases between. Germline assignment: CDR1 SGHAT and CDR2 FQNNGV. The CDR3 length is 15 residues. CDR3 nucleotides: TGTGCCAGCAGCCCGGCCCTTGACGGATCCGGGGAGCTGTTTTTT. Translation gives CASSPALDGSGELFF.

In its sample, this clonotype was seen a few times. The gene calls are TRBV7-2 and TRBJ2-5, with 8 bases matching TRBD2. Germline V CDR1 and CDR2: SGHTA, FQGNSA. The CDR3 contains 13 residues. V lost 5 bases, J lost 3 bases, and 2 bases stayed unmatched. The CDR3 spells CASSPGREETQYF. For the CDR3, the DNA is TGTGCCAGCAGCCCCGGGAGGGAAGAGACCCAGTACTTC.

At least ten counts were recorded for this clonotype. The chain joins TRBV14 to TRBJ1-2; D unclear. The ends were cut back, 2 bases at V and 3 bases at J, with 7 bases in the middle. The length of the CDR3 is 13 residues. Germline V CDR1 and CDR2: SGHDN, FVKESK. CDR3: CASSQSVHYGYTF. The DNA for the CDR3 is TGTGCCAGCAGCCAATCTGTGCACTATGGCTACACCTTC.

This clonotype occurred a few times. The chain links TRBV7-9 to TRBJ2-5; D is unresolved. The CDR3 covers 15 residues. The V and J ends lost 1 base and 0 bases respectively, with 9 bases between them. Per germline, CDR1 SEHNR and CDR2 FQNEAQ (reference sequence). The CDR3 is CASSLGLGYQETQYF. CDR3 nucleotides: TGTGCCAGCAGCTTAGGGTTGGGATACCAAGAGACCCAGTACTTC. The full variable domain, rest sourced from reference TRBV7-9 and TRBJ2-5, is DTGVSQNPRHKITKRGQNVTFRCDPISEHNRLYWYRQTLGQGPEFLTYFQNEAQLEKSRLLSDRFSAERPKGSFSTLEIQRTEQGDSAMYLCASSLGLGYQETQYFGPGTRLLVL.